The 7 T cell receptor beta chains given below trace back to one sample, sequenced in a study of blood T cell repertoires in COVID-19. TCRdb keeps only in-frame clones here, not all; method: immunoSEQ multiplex PCR. This table holds approximately 270,000 clones, approximately 85% found once. The specimen sequenced was peripheral blood. The receptors come from a human donor with COVID-19, enrolled during active disease. The donor label of this sample is uncertain.

This sequence joins TRBV19 and TRBJ2-5; D might be TRBD1 (5 bases). Trimming cost V 1 base and J 2 bases, with 8 bases left between them. Germline CDR1 reads LNHDA; CDR2 reads SQIVND (reference sequence). The CDR3 loop spans 14 amino acids. The chain's CDR3 is CASSIGQRQETQYF. The CDR3 DNA is TGTGCCAGTAGTATAGGACAGAGGCAAGAGACCCAGTACTTC.

The V and J genes are TRBV18 and TRBJ1-4; D is perhaps TRBD1 (5 bases). Germline V gene sequence: CDR1 KGHSH, CDR2 LQKENI. The CDR3 runs to 18 residues. The V end lost 3 bases, the J end lost 7 bases, and 24 bases lay between the germline ends. This CDR3 reads CASSPQQVTSALSEKLFF. The CDR3 DNA is TGTGCCAGCTCACCCCAACAGGTGACCTCCGCCCTTAGTGAAAAACTGTTTTTT.

The chain recombines TRBV27 with TRBJ2-7, with TRBD1 matching over 7 bases. Germline loops: CDR1 MNHEY, CDR2 SMNVEV (reference sequence). The CDR3 consists of 14 residues. J lost 5 bases, V lost 5 bases, and 9 bases had no gene match. CDR3 residues: CASSPRQGIDEQYF. The CDR3 DNA is TGTGCCAGCAGTCCCCGACAGGGTATCGACGAGCAGTACTTC.

The chain is built from TRBV3-1 (or the pseudogene TRBV3-2) and TRBJ2-1; TRBD2 matches at 11 bases. The CDR3 extends over 17 amino acids. With 4 bases clipped from V and 7 bases from J, the junction kept 12 bases outside the gene matches. The germline V gene encodes CDR1 LGHDT and CDR2 YNNKEL (reference sequence). The CDR3 DNA follows: TGTGCCAGCAGCCCATCTAGCGGGGGGCCCGAGGGAAATGAGCAGTTCTTC. As protein: CASSPSSGGPEGNEQFF.

The chain is built from TRBV2 and TRBJ1-3, with TRBD1 as a possible D gene (5 bases). The CDR3 sequence is 13 residues long. V lost 4 bases, J lost 4 bases, and 8 bases lay in between. Germline V gene sequence: CDR1 SNHLY, CDR2 FYNNEI. In DNA form, the CDR3 reads TGTGCCAGCAGTGGACAGCTCGGAAACACCATATATTTT. Its protein product is CASSGQLGNTIYF.

The V gene is TRBV7-3, the J gene TRBJ1-1; 10 bases are shared with TRBD1. V was clipped by 5 bases and J by 4 bases; unmatched bases: 4. This CDR3 comprises 14 residues. The germline gives CDR1 SGHTA, CDR2 FQGTGA. The CDR3 nucleotides are TGTGCCAGCAGCCAGACAGGGGGCCGCACTGAAGCTTTCTTT. Translated, it gives CASSQTGGRTEAFF.

V usage is TRBV27 and J usage is TRBJ2-3, with 9 bases aligning to TRBD2. CDR1 is MNHEY and CDR2 is SMNVEV in the germline V gene (reference sequence). The junction had 5 bases not matched to a gene; V was cut back by 6 bases and J by 1 base. This CDR3 is 15 amino acids long. The CDR3 bases are TGTGCCAGCAGCTCCCGGACTAGCGGCACAGATACGCAGTATTTT. Translated, it gives CASSSRTSGTDTQYF.